Listed here is a single TCR beta chain. Antigen unknown. This entry is derived from a study of T cell responses to AZD1222 COVID-19 vaccine. Study-wide results and limits: Seropositive at baseline were only a handful of AZD1222 recipients. Donor demographics were predominantly white British with a female majority; clonal diversity may be underestimated.

Produced via immunoSEQ multiplex PCR; TCRdb's table is partial and in-frame only. In the table there are 90,000 to 150,000 clones, roughly nine tenths of which are singletons. The CDR3 sequence is 14 residues long. The V and J ends lost 6 bases and 0 bases, in that order; junction bases with no gene match: 2. Germline lookup yields CDR1 MDHEN and CDR2 SYDVKM. This clonotype was sampled from an adult in good health. The rearrangement links TRBV28 to TRBJ1-5; the match to TRBD1 covers 7 bases. Sequencing used peripheral blood, obtained on day 0 of AZD1222 vaccination. CDR3 residues: CASRGQSSNQPQHF. The CDR3 DNA reads as TGTGCCAGCAGGGGACAGAGTAGCAATCAGCCCCAGCATTTT.